This T cell receptor (beta chain) emerged from a study of shared clonotypes between healthy human individuals. At the level of the study: CD8 memory received one plate per donor, CD8 naive two, CD4 memory three and CD4 naive three.

The assay was immunoSEQ multiplex PCR, and TCRdb's table has in-frame clones only and misses some. Of millions of clones in the sample, roughly 94% were seen once. CDR1 is MNHNS, CDR2 SASEGT, per germline. This CDR3 spans 15 amino acids. The ends were cut back, 5 bases at V and 6 bases at J, with 17 bases in the middle. Only one count was recorded for this clone. This TCR was recovered from a man between 18 and 29 years old in good health. This chain links TRBV6-1 with TRBJ1-5; a weak D match, TRBD1 (5 bases). The specimen sequenced was naive CD4+ T cells sorted from blood. Stated subset: CD45RA+ positively selected. The chain's CDR3 is CASSNWGVSGQPQHF. The CDR3 nucleotides read TGTGCCAGCAGTAACTGGGGGGTTTCAGGTCAGCCCCAGCATTTT.